The 23 T cell receptor beta chains listed next were all sequenced from one sample in a study of blood T cell repertoires in COVID-19. Only in-frame clones appear in the TCRdb table, and some are missing; sequencing was by immunoSEQ multiplex PCR. The repertoire holds 240,000 or so clones, with roughly 86% as singletons. Source material: PBMCs or T cells enriched from blood (not recorded which). These receptor sequences come from a woman aged 50 to 60 who had recovered from COVID-19.

V is TRBV7-9 and J is TRBJ1-2; D is possibly TRBD1 (6 bases). Trimming pared 0 bases from V and 8 bases from J, leaving 19 bases between. Germline V gene sequence: CDR1 SEHNR, CDR2 FQNEAQ (reference sequence). The CDR3 has 16 amino acids. The CDR3 region has the DNA TGTGCCAGCAGCTTAGCTGCGAACAGGGCGTCGGGGGGCTACACCTTC. Its translation: CASSLAANRASGGYTF.

The genes are TRBV20-1 and TRBJ1-4; no firm D call. The CDR3 contains 10 residues. V was trimmed by 6 bases and J by 4 bases, leaving 3 bases between them. Germline values: CDR1 DFQATT, CDR2 SNEGSKA (reference sequence). CDR3 sequence: CSAYNEKLFF. CDR3 sequence (DNA): TGCAGTGCCTATAATGAAAAACTGTTTTTT.

The chain uses TRBV28 and TRBJ2-2, with 10 bases lining up with TRBD1. CDR1 MDHEN and CDR2 SYDVKM come from the germline V gene. The ends lost 6 bases at V and 4 bases at J; junction bases unmatched: 5. CDR3 length equals 15 residues. The CDR3 loop is CASRGGQGSTGELFF. The DNA of the CDR3 is TGTGCCAGCAGGGGGGGACAGGGGAGCACCGGGGAGCTGTTTTTT.

The genes are TRBV19 and TRBJ1-5; a weak D match, TRBD1 (6 bases). CDR3 size: 18 residues. The V end lost 7 bases, the J end lost 2 bases, and 24 bases lay between the germline ends. Germline CDR1 and CDR2: LNHDA and SQIVND (reference sequence). CDR3: CASTHPPQQGRGNQPQHF. The CDR3 region has the DNA TGTGCCAGTACCCACCCCCCCCAACAGGGACGCGGCAATCAGCCCCAGCATTTT.

The chain combines TRBV30 with TRBJ1-1, with 12 bases aligning to TRBD1. After removal of 3 bases from V and 3 bases from J, the junction contained 8 bases not matched to a gene. CDR3 length: 16 amino acids. CDR1 is GTSNPN and CDR2 is SVGIG in the germline V gene (reference sequence). CDR3 sequence: CAWREGQGAPDTEAFF. CDR3 nucleotides: TGTGCCTGGAGGGAGGGACAGGGGGCGCCGGACACTGAAGCTTTCTTT.

The chain has TRBV7-2 and TRBJ2-5; 11 bases match TRBD2. Germline CDR1 SGHTA, CDR2 FQGNSA. CDR3 length equals 15 residues. V was pared by 2 bases and J by 1 base, with 0 bases of the junction left unmatched. CDR3 protein: CASSLLAGGQETQYF. For the CDR3, the DNA is TGTGCCAGCAGCTTACTAGCGGGAGGCCAAGAGACCCAGTACTTC.

The chain carries TRBV19 and TRBJ2-7; 7 nucleotides agree with TRBD1. This CDR3 is built from 14 residues. With 5 bases clipped from V and 1 base from J, the junction kept 5 bases outside the gene matches. The germline gives CDR1 LNHDA, CDR2 SQIVND (reference sequence). This CDR3 is CASSARQGSYEQYF. Here the CDR3 DNA reads TGTGCCAGTAGTGCCCGACAGGGTTCCTACGAGCAGTACTTC.

V gene TRBV9 combines with J gene TRBJ2-3; maybe TRBD1 (7 bases). Germline V gene sequence: CDR1 SGDLS, CDR2 YYNGEE. The CDR3 loop spans 15 amino acids. Trimming took off 4 bases at V and 0 bases at J, with 12 bases between the two ends. In DNA form, the CDR3 reads TGTGCCAGCAGCCCCAGGGGGACTAGCACAGATACGCAGTATTTT. This codes for CASSPRGTSTDTQYF.

V and J are TRBV2 and TRBJ2-2; unclear D gene. V lost 2 bases and J lost 2, with 12 bases in between. CDR3 length equals 16 residues. Germline V gene lookup returns CDR1 SNHLY and CDR2 FYNNEI. CDR3 sequence reads: CASSELSRINTGELFF. CDR3 coding DNA: TGTGCCAGCAGTGAACTCTCCAGGATAAACACCGGGGAGCTGTTTTTT.

The chain links TRBV19 to TRBJ1-5; D remains unclear. Germline V lookup: CDR1 LNHDA, CDR2 SQIVND (reference sequence). The V gene lost 6 bases and the J gene lost 0 bases, with 12 bases spanning the gap. The CDR3 is 15 residues long. Here the CDR3 DNA reads TGTGCCAGTAGGACCGACGGGATTAGCAATCAGCCCCAGCATTTT. Translated: CASRTDGISNQPQHF. Filled out from reference TRBV19 and TRBJ1-5, the complete variable domain reads DGGITQSPKYLFRKEGQNVTLSCEQNLNHDAMYWYRQDPGQGLRLIYYSQIVNDFQKGDIAEGYSVSREKKESFPLTVTSAQKNPTAFYLCASRTDGISNQPQHFGDGTRLSIL.

This clone was seen a single time. V gene TRBV30 combines with J gene TRBJ1-1; D possibly corresponds to TRBD1 (5 bases). The CDR3 covers 12 residues. V was trimmed by 5 bases and J by 3 bases, leaving 10 bases between them. Germline CDR1 and CDR2: GTSNPN and SVGIG (reference sequence). The CDR3 DNA reads as TGTGCCTGGGGGGGGTTGTACACTGAAGCTTTCTTT. Its translation: CAWGGLYTEAFF. Looking up the rest from reference TRBV30 and TRBJ1-1 gives the full variable domain: SQTIHQWPATLVQPVGSPLSLECTVEGTSNPNLYWYRQAAGRGLQLLFYSVGIGQISSEVPQNLSASRPQDRQFILSSKKLLLSDSGFYLCAWGGLYTEAFFGQGTRLTVV.

The CDR3 coding sequence is TGCGCCAGCAGCCTCGGGACAACTGAAGCTTTCTTT. Protein: CASSLGTTEAFF. The V gene is TRBV5-1, the J gene TRBJ1-1; weak D call: TRBD1 (6 bases). CDR1 SGHRS and CDR2 YFSETQ come from the germline V gene. The ends were cut back, 4 bases at V and 5 bases at J, with 9 bases in the middle. The CDR3 loop spans 12 amino acids.

V and J are TRBV7-3 and TRBJ2-1; D gene ambiguous. The CDR3 sequence is 12 residues long. V dropped 0 bases and J dropped 7 bases, with 4 bases sitting between them. The germline V gene has CDR1 SGHTA and CDR2 FQGTGA. CDR3 sequence: CASSLTPNEQFF. In DNA form, the CDR3 reads TGTGCCAGCAGCTTAACCCCAAATGAGCAGTTCTTC.

The gene calls are TRBV7-3 and TRBJ2-7; perhaps TRBD1 as D (6 bases). V lost 4 bases and J lost 2, with 9 bases in between. The CDR3 consists of 13 residues. Germline V lookup: CDR1 SGHTA, CDR2 FQGTGA. In DNA, the CDR3 is TGTGCCAGCAGCTCCCAGGGGACCTACGAGCAGTACTTC. Translating gives CASSSQGTYEQYF.

The chain combines TRBV10-2 with TRBJ2-5; D call uncertain. Germline loops: CDR1 WSHSY, CDR2 SAAADI. The CDR3 loop spans 10 amino acids. V was clipped by 8 bases and J by 2 bases, with 3 bases between them. The CDR3 sequence is CASSQETQYF. In DNA, the CDR3 is TGCGCCAGCTCTCAAGAGACCCAGTACTTC.

The genes are TRBV28 and TRBJ1-1, with D possibly TRBD1 on 5 matching bases. Per the germline V gene, CDR1 is MDHEN and CDR2 is SYDVKM. This CDR3 has 15 amino acids. V dropped 7 bases and J dropped 2 bases, with 17 bases sitting between them. The CDR3 nucleotides are TGTGCCAGCATCTTTGGGGGACTCCTTAACACTGAAGCTTTCTTT. The encoded protein is CASIFGGLLNTEAFF.

The V call is TRBV27, the J call TRBJ1-1; TRBD1 aligns across 10 bases. The germline V gene has CDR1 MNHEY and CDR2 SMNVEV (reference sequence). V lost 6 bases, J lost 6 bases, and 7 bases stayed unmatched. This CDR3 has 14 amino acids. DNA of the CDR3: TGTGCCAGCAGGTTGACAGGGGGCAGAGCTGAAGCTTTCTTT. Translation gives CASRLTGGRAEAFF.

The V and J genes are TRBV7-8 and TRBJ1-2; D not certain. Looked up from germline, CDR1 is SGHVS and CDR2 is FQNEAQ. The V end lost 0 bases, the J end lost 2 bases, and 7 bases lay between the germline ends. CDR3 length equals 14 residues. The CDR3 loop is CASSLAARNYGYTF. In DNA form, the CDR3 reads TGTGCCAGCAGCTTAGCCGCCAGGAACTATGGCTACACCTTC.

The V and J genes are TRBV28 and TRBJ1-2; D may be TRBD1 (6 bases). The CDR3 covers 13 residues. Trimming left V 8 bases short and J 4 bases short, with 14 bases between. Germline-derived CDR1 and CDR2 are MDHEN and SYDVKM. The CDR3 DNA is TGTGCCAGCCTCGGACAGCCGGGCTATGGCTACACCTTC. Translated: CASLGQPGYGYTF.

This chain joins TRBV9 and TRBJ2-3; D gene unclear. The germline gives CDR1 SGDLS, CDR2 YYNGEE. The CDR3 covers 14 residues. The V gene lost 3 bases and the J gene lost 0 bases, with 8 bases spanning the gap. The CDR3 sequence: CASSAQTSTDTQYF. In nucleotides, the CDR3 is TGTGCCAGCAGCGCCCAGACAAGCACAGATACGCAGTATTTT.

This clone showed up just a few times. The chain carries TRBV18 and TRBJ2-3, with D perhaps matching TRBD1 (6 bases). V was cut by 4 bases and J by 0 bases, with 11 bases left in between. The CDR3 runs 15 residues. CDR1 and CDR2 from the germline V gene are KGHSH and LQKENI. The CDR3 region has the DNA TGTGCCAGCTCACGGACAGTTGCTAGCACAGATACGCAGTATTTT. This encodes CASSRTVASTDTQYF.

The gene calls are TRBV15 and TRBJ1-4, with D perhaps TRBD1 (5 bases). The CDR3 totals 12 residues. Germline CDR1 and CDR2: LNHNV and YYDKDF (reference sequence). Trimming stripped 6 bases from V and 8 bases from J, with 10 bases between. The CDR3 coding sequence is TGTGCCACCAGTTGGAACAGGGAAAAACTGTTTTTT. This gives the protein CATSWNREKLFF.

The V gene is TRBV4-3, the J gene TRBJ1-2, with 7 nucleotides matching TRBD1. There are 15 residues in the CDR3. The germline V gene encodes CDR1 LGHNA and CDR2 YSLEER. J was trimmed by 7 bases and V by 3 bases; bases with no gene match: 11. CDR3 region: CASSHIDRESAGYTF. The DNA for the CDR3 is TGCGCCAGCAGCCACATAGACAGGGAGTCGGCTGGCTACACCTTC.